In this sample, the clone carrying this TCR beta chain turned up many times. The record originates from a study of blood T cells in healthy people across ages. Sample-barcoded 5' priming and a J-beta primer mix drove a second PCR of roughly 6 to 12 cycles. TCRdb reprocessed the 5' RACE reads via MiXCR and lists one record per CDR3 protein. Of 600,000 to 900,000 distinct CDR3 sequences in the sample, roughly 25% were seen once. V lost 1 base and J 5 bases, leaving 14 bases between the germline ends. The germline CDR1 and CDR2 sequences are SGHAT and FQNNGV. This CDR3 has 16 residues. This sample also belongs to another study, concerning T cells of mothers and their children.

The TCR was taken from a boy aged 10-17 years in good health. The chain is built from TRBV11-2 and TRBJ2-2, with TRBD1 as a possible D gene (6 bases). The sequencing sample was made of blood. The CDR3, as DNA: TGTGCCAGCAGCTTAGGTTACAGGGACGGGACCGGGGAGCTGTTTTTT. Residues: CASSLGYRDGTGELFF.